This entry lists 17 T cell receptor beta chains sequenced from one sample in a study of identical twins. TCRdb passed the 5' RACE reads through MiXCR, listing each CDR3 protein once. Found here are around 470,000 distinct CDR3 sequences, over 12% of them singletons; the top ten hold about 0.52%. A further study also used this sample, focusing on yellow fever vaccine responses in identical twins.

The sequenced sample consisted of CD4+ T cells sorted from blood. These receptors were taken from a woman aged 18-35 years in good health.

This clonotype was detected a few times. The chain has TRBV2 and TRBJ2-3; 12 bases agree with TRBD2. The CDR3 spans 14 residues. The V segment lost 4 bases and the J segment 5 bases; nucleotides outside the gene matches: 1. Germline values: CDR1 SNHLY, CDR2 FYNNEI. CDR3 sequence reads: CASSVGLAGDTQYF. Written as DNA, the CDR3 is TGTGCCAGCAGTGTGGGACTAGCGGGAGATACGCAGTATTTT.

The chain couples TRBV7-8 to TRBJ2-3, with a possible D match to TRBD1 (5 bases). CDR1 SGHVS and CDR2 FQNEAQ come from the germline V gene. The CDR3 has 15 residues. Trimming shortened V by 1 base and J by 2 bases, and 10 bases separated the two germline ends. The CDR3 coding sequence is TGTGCCAGCAGCTTAGAACAACAGGCCACAGATACGCAGTATTTT. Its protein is CASSLEQQATDTQYF. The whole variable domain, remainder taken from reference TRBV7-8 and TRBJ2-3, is GAGVSQSPRYKVAKRGQDVALRCDPISGHVSLFWYQQALGQGPEFLTYFQNEAQLDKSGLPSDRFFAERPEGSVSTLKIQRTQQEDSAVYLCASSLEQQATDTQYFGPGTRLTVL.

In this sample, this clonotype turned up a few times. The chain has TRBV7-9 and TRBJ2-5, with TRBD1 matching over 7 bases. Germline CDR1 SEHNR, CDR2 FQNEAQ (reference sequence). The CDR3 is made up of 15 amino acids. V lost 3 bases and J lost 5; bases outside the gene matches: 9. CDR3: CASSFWTGVRETQYF. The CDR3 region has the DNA TGTGCCAGCAGCTTTTGGACAGGCGTCCGGGAGACCCAGTACTTC.

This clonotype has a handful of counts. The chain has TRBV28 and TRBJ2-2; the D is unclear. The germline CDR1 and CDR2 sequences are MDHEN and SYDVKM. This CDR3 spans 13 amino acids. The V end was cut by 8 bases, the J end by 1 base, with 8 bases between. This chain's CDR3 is CASRWGNTGELFF. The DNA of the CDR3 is TGTGCCAGCCGTTGGGGGAACACCGGGGAGCTGTTTTTT.

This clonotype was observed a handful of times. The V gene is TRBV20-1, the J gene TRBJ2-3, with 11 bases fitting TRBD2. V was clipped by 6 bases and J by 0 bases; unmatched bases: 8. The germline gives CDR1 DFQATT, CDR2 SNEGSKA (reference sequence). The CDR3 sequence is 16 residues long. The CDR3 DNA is TGCAGTGCCGGTGGACTAGCGGGCACTAGCACAGATACGCAGTATTTT. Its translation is CSAGGLAGTSTDTQYF.

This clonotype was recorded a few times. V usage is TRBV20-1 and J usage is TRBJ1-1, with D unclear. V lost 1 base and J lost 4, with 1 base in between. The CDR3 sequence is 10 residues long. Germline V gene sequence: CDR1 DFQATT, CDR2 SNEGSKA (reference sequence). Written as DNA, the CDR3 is TGCAGTGCTAGAGTCACTGAAGCTTTCTTT. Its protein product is CSARVTEAFF.

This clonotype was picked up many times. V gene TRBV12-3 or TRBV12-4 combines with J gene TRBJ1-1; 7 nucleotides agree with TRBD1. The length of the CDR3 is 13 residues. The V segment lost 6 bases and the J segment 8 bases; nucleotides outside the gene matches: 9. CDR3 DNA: TGTGCCAGCAGCCCCCCCGGACAGGAGGAAGCTTTCTTT. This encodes CASSPPGQEEAFF.

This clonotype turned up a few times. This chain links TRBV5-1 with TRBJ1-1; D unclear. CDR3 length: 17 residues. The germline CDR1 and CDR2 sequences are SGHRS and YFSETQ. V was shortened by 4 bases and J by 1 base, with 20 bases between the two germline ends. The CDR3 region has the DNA TGCGCCAGCAGCCCGAATGGACGACTCTCACCGAACACTGAAGCTTTCTTT. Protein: CASSPNGRLSPNTEAFF.

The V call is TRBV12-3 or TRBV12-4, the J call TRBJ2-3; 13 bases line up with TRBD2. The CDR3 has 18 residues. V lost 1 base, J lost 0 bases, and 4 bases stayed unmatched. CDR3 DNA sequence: TGTGCCAGCAGTTTAGACGGACTAGCGGGGGTAAGCACAGATACGCAGTATTTT. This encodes CASSLDGLAGVSTDTQYF.

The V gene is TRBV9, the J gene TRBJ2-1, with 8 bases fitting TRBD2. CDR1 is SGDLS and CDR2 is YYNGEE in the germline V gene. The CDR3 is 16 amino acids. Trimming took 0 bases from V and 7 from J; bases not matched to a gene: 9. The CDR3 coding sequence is TGTGCCAGCAGCGTAGCTACAGCGGGGGTCCAAAATGAGCAGTTCTTC. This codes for CASSVATAGVQNEQFF.

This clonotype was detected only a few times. The CDR3 region has the DNA TGTGCCAGCAGCTTACGAGACTCCTCTACGAAGCAGTACTTC. This translates into CASSLRDSSTKQYF. This chain uses TRBV7-9 with TRBJ2-7, with D unclear. The CDR3 is made up of 14 amino acids. The V gene lost 2 bases and the J gene lost 8 bases, with 16 bases spanning the gap. Germline V gives CDR1 SEHNR, CDR2 FQNEAQ (reference sequence).

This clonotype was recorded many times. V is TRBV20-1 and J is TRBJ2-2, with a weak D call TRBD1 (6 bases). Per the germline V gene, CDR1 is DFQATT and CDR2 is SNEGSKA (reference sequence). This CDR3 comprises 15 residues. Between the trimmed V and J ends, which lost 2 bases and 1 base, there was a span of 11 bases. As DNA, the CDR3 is TGCAGTGCTAGACCGGGACACCTGAACACCGGGGAGCTGTTTTTT. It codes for CSARPGHLNTGELFF.

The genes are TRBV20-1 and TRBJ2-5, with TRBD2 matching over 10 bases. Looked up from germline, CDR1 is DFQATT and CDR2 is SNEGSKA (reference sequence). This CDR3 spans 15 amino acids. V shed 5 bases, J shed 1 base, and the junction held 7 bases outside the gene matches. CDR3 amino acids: CSARHSGRSQETQYF. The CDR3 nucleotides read TGCAGTGCTCGCCATAGCGGGAGGAGCCAAGAGACCCAGTACTTC.

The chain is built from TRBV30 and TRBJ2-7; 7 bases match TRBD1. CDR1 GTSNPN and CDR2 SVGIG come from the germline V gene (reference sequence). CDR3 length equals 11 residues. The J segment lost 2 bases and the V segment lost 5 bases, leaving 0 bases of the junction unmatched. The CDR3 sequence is CAWGTAYEQYF. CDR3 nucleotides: TGTGCCTGGGGGACAGCCTACGAGCAGTACTTC.

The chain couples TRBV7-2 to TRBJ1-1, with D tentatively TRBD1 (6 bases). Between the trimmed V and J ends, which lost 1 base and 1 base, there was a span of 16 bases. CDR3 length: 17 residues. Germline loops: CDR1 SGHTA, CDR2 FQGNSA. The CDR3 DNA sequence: TGTGCCAGCAGCTTAGTGGGGGCGGCAGGGACGAACACTGAAGCTTTCTTT. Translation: CASSLVGAAGTNTEAFF.

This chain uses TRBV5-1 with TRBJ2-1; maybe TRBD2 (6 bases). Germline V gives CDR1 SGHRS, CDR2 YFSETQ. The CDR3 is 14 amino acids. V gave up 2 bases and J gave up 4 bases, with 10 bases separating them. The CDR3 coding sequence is TGCGCCAGCAGCTTACCGGGAGTTTACAATGAGCAGTTCTTC. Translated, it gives CASSLPGVYNEQFF.

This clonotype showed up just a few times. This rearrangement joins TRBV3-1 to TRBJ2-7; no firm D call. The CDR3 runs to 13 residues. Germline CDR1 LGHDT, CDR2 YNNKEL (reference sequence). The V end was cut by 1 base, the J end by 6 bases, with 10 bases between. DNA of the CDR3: TGTGCCAGCAGCCAAGTAGCAGTAAGCGAGCAGTACTTC. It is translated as CASSQVAVSEQYF.